This T cell receptor beta chain is from a study of T-cell reconstitution after alpha-beta-depleted transplantation in children. The CDR3 consists of 14 residues. In germline, CDR1 is MNHEY, CDR2 SVGAGI. With 2 bases removed from V and 11 bases from J, the gap between germline ends came to 13 bases. The sample holds many counts of this clonotype. What it recognizes is unknown. Notes on the study in general: It was surviving recipient T cells and thymic progenitors that gave some patients high TCRbeta diversity at day 60. As was reported, about two months after transplant, alpha-beta T cells came from several hundred expanded graft clones.

Preparation of the TCRbeta library was carried out with unique molecular identifiers. TCRdb recomputed calls from the PCR reads with MiXCR, one row per CDR3 protein. The repertoire has 550,000 to 600,000 distinct CDR3 sequences, under 30% of them found once; the top ten carry 14%. The rearrangement joins TRBV6-5 to TRBJ1-6, with D perhaps matching TRBD1 (5 bases). The receptor's source is a boy in the first two years of life who had a stem cell transplant for acute myeloid leukemia, so the T cells may come from the graft donor. This sample comprised PBMCs, mostly from graft donor cells, obtained 360 days after TCRalphabeta/CD19-depleted stem cell transplant. The CDR3: CASSYGVQEPPLHF. The CDR3 nucleotides are TGTGCCAGCAGTTACGGGGTACAGGAGCCACCCCTCCACTTT.